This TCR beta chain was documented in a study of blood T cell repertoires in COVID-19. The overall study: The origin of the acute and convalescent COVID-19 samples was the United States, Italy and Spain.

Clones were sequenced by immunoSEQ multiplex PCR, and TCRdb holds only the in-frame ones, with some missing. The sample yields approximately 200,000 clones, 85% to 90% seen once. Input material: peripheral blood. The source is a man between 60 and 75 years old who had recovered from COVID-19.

The CDR3 DNA sequence: TGTGCCAGCAGCTTAGGCTCAGGGTTTGGAAACACCATATATTTT. Its protein is CASSLGSGFGNTIYF. J is TRBJ1-3 and V is TRBV7-2; D is perhaps TRBD1 (5 bases). The V end lost 1 base, the J end lost 3 bases, and 10 bases lay between the germline ends. This CDR3 has 15 amino acids. Germline V gives CDR1 SGHTA, CDR2 FQGNSA.